This entry lists 24 T cell receptor beta chains sequenced from one sample in a study of blood T cell repertoires in COVID-19. Profiled with immunoSEQ multiplex PCR; TCRdb holds only in-frame clones, not every one. The sample holds roughly 250,000 clones, around 89% seen once. What was sequenced was peripheral blood. The receptor set was obtained from a man in his thirties or forties with acute or convalescent COVID-19.

This rearrangement joins TRBV29-1 to TRBJ2-3, with 10 positions matching TRBD2. Germline values: CDR1 SQVTM, CDR2 ANQGSEA. This CDR3 is 19 amino acids long. Germline trimming cut 0 bases from V and 2 bases from J; bases unmatched to any gene: 14. The CDR3 nucleotides are TGCAGCGTTGAAGAGAGGATTAGCGGGGGGCCCTGGTTCACAGATACGCAGTATTTT. Its translation: CSVEERISGGPWFTDTQYF.

The V gene is TRBV10-3, the J gene TRBJ1-2; possible D gene TRBD1, 5 bases. V was cut by 6 bases and J by 5 bases, with 10 bases left in between. Germline CDR1 and CDR2: ENHRY and SYGVKD. The CDR3 runs to 12 residues. Here the CDR3 DNA reads TGTGCCATCAGCCCGACAGAGTATGGCTACACCTTC. Protein sequence: CAISPTEYGYTF.

This chain connects TRBV29-1 to TRBJ2-7; 8 nucleotides align to TRBD1. The CDR3 is 13 residues long. Trimming removed 7 bases from V and 0 bases from J; junction bases left unmatched: 5. Per the germline V gene, CDR1 is SQVTM and CDR2 is ANQGSEA. The DNA of the CDR3 is TGCAGCGGATGGGACAGGAGCTCCTACGAGCAGTACTTC. This codes for CSGWDRSSYEQYF.

This sequence joins TRBV10-1 and TRBJ2-5; TRBD1 aligns across 11 bases. The CDR3 runs 13 residues. The V gene end was trimmed by 6 bases and the J gene end by 6 bases; junction bases not matched to a gene: 3. Germline loops: CDR1 WNHNN, CDR2 SYGVQD (reference sequence). Written as DNA, the CDR3 is TGCGCCAGCAGCCGGACAGGGGGCCAGACCCAGTACTTC. Translating it yields CASSRTGGQTQYF.

The chain recombines TRBV28 with TRBJ1-4; D gene uncertain. The CDR3 runs to 14 residues. V was shortened by 5 bases and J by 4 bases, with 11 bases between the two germline ends. Germline CDR1 and CDR2: MDHEN and SYDVKM. The CDR3 nucleotides read TGTGCCAGCAGTGGCCCGACTAATAATGAAAAACTGTTTTTT. Protein: CASSGPTNNEKLFF. The full variable domain, completed using reference TRBV28 and TRBJ1-4, is DVKVTQSSRYLVKRTGEKVFLECVQDMDHENMFWYRQDPGLGLRLIYFSYDVKMKEKGDIPEGYSVSREKKERFSLILESASTNQTSMYLCASSGPTNNEKLFFGSGTQLSVL.

The chain links TRBV20-1 to TRBJ1-3, with D uncertain. V gave up 3 bases and J gave up 1 base, with 10 bases separating them. The CDR3 contains 14 residues. From germline, CDR1 is DFQATT and CDR2 SNEGSKA (reference sequence). In DNA form, the CDR3 reads TGCAGTGCTAGTAACATATTTTCTGGAAACACCATATATTTT. As protein: CSASNIFSGNTIYF.

The chain joins TRBV5-6 to TRBJ1-2, with a tentative D call TRBD1 (5 bases). The CDR3 is 13 amino acids. V was cut by 4 bases and J by 5 bases, with 12 bases left in between. The germline gives CDR1 SGHDT, CDR2 YYEEEE. This CDR3 is CASSPASGYGYTF. The CDR3 DNA reads TGTGCCAGCAGCCCGGCCTCAGGGTATGGCTACACCTTC.

This clone occurred once. V is TRBV4-1 and J is TRBJ2-1; tentative D call: TRBD1 (6 bases). The CDR3 loop spans 14 amino acids. V was shortened by 3 bases and J by 4 bases, with 10 bases between the two germline ends. Germline values: CDR1 MGHRA, CDR2 YSYEKL. Here the CDR3 reads CASSHPTGYNEQFF. The DNA for the CDR3 is TGCGCCAGCAGCCACCCGACAGGTTACAATGAGCAGTTCTTC.

The chain employs TRBV5-1 and TRBJ1-1, with D possibly TRBD1 on 6 matching bases. Germline CDR1 and CDR2: SGHRS and YFSETQ. This CDR3 comprises 13 residues. Trimming removed 4 bases at V and 10 bases at J, with 17 bases between. The CDR3 nucleotides read TGCGCCAGCAGCCTAACAGACAGGAATGGAGCTTTCTTT. This gives the protein CASSLTDRNGAFF.

The chain has TRBV3-1 (or the pseudogene TRBV3-2) and TRBJ1-1, with TRBD1 identical over 8 bases. CDR1 is LGHDT and CDR2 is YNNKEL in the germline V gene (reference sequence). J lost 6 bases, V lost 2 bases, and 8 bases had no gene match. The CDR3 consists of 15 residues. This chain's CDR3 is CASSQYRGAIPEAFF. The CDR3 nucleotides read TGTGCCAGCAGCCAATACAGGGGGGCGATTCCTGAAGCTTTCTTT.

This clone has only one observation. The chain employs TRBV7-2 and TRBJ2-5; 7 bases align to TRBD1. The trim removed 5 bases at V and 5 bases at J, leaving 5 bases unmatched. In germline, CDR1 is SGHTA, CDR2 FQGNSA. The CDR3 consists of 13 residues. The CDR3 DNA sequence: TGTGCCAGCAGCCGGACAGGTCTGGAGACCCAGTACTTC. Protein product: CASSRTGLETQYF.

The rearrangement links TRBV28 to TRBJ2-1, with D perhaps matching TRBD2 (6 bases). Trimming pared 5 bases from V and 7 bases from J, leaving 12 bases between. The length of the CDR3 is 13 residues. Germline CDR1 MDHEN, CDR2 SYDVKM. The chain's CDR3 is CASSQGTPNEQFF. In nucleotides, the CDR3 is TGTGCCAGCAGTCAAGGGACTCCAAATGAGCAGTTCTTC.

In regard to this clone: The same CDR3 arises from other DNA sequences in this sample as well. This chain links TRBV5-1 with TRBJ2-3, with TRBD1 as a possible D gene (5 bases). The V gene's germline CDR1 is SGHRS and CDR2 YFSETQ. The CDR3 contains 15 residues. Trimming pared 3 bases from V and 4 bases from J, leaving 15 bases between. Written as DNA, the CDR3 is TGCGCCAGCAGCTCCCCTAGGGGTCTCGCAGATACGCAGTATTTT. Protein product: CASSSPRGLADTQYF.

The chain employs TRBV7-3 and TRBJ2-1, with a weak D call TRBD2 (6 bases). Germline loops: CDR1 SGHTA, CDR2 FQGTGA. Trimming stripped 3 bases from V and 5 bases from J, with 11 bases between. The CDR3 sequence is 14 residues long. The CDR3 DNA follows: TGTGCCAGCAGCTTCACGCGGGGTAACAATGAGCAGTTCTTC. Protein product: CASSFTRGNNEQFF.

The rearrangement uses TRBV6-5 and TRBJ1-2; TRBD1 aligns across 9 bases. This CDR3 comprises 15 residues. Trimming cost V 7 bases and J 6 bases; bases outside gene matches: 12. Per the germline V gene, CDR1 is MNHEY and CDR2 is SVGAGI. The CDR3 protein is CASTEHPGTGNGYTF. CDR3 nucleotides: TGTGCCAGCACCGAGCACCCCGGGACAGGGAATGGCTACACCTTC.

The V and J genes are TRBV5-4 and TRBJ2-7, with TRBD1 matching over 8 bases. Germline CDR1 is SGHNT and CDR2 is YYREEE (reference sequence). V lost 4 bases, J lost 7 bases, and 10 bases stayed unmatched. The CDR3 sequence is 14 residues long. Written as DNA, the CDR3 is TGTGCCAGCAGCAAAGGGACAGGCCAAAGGGAGCAGTACTTC. Its protein product is CASSKGTGQREQYF.

The CDR3: CASSSVQGVNGYTF. The CDR3 DNA is TGCGCCAGCAGCTCCGTGCAGGGGGTGAATGGCTACACCTTC. This chain uses TRBV5-1 with TRBJ1-2; 7 positions agree with TRBD1. V lost 3 bases, J lost 6 bases, and 8 bases stayed unmatched. The CDR3 is 14 amino acids. The germline V gene encodes CDR1 SGHRS and CDR2 YFSETQ.

The chain combines TRBV5-6 with TRBJ1-1; D is ambiguous. V was clipped by 2 bases and J by 0 bases, with 14 bases between them. Looked up from germline, CDR1 is SGHDT and CDR2 is YYEEEE. The CDR3 consists of 16 residues. CDR3 in DNA: TGTGCCAGCAGCTTCCTCTACAGCCTAATGAACACTGAAGCTTTCTTT. Amino acid sequence: CASSFLYSLMNTEAFF.

The rearrangement uses TRBV28 and TRBJ2-7; D not resolved. Germline V gene sequence: CDR1 MDHEN, CDR2 SYDVKM. CDR3 length: 13 amino acids. Trimming left V 9 bases short and J 1 base short, with 13 bases between. CDR3 DNA: TGTGCCAGTAGATCCCCCAAGTCCTACGAGCAGTACTTC. Protein product: CASRSPKSYEQYF.

This clone was found a few times. The chain recombines TRBV27 with TRBJ1-2; D remains unclear. From germline, CDR1 is MNHEY and CDR2 SMNVEV (reference sequence). The CDR3 consists of 13 residues. V gave up 3 bases and J gave up 6 bases, with 11 bases separating them. CDR3 sequence (DNA): TGTGCCAGCAGTTTGGAGGGAATCAATGGCTACACCTTC. Translating it yields CASSLEGINGYTF.

This clone was seen only a few times. The chain couples TRBV28 to TRBJ1-5, with D unclear. V was shortened by 4 bases and J by 6 bases, with 16 bases between the two germline ends. CDR1 and CDR2 from the germline V gene are MDHEN and SYDVKM. The CDR3 contains 15 residues. The CDR3 reads CASSSYLKLGQPQHF. DNA for the CDR3: TGTGCCAGCAGTTCATACCTTAAACTAGGTCAGCCCCAGCATTTT.

The chain employs TRBV7-2 and TRBJ1-2; 7 positions agree with TRBD1. This CDR3 spans 16 amino acids. V dropped 1 base and J dropped 3; count of bases not matched to a gene: 8. Germline lookup yields CDR1 SGHTA and CDR2 FQGNSA. CDR3: CASSLGGAGTDYGYTF. DNA of the CDR3: TGTGCCAGCAGCTTAGGAGGAGCCGGGACAGACTATGGCTACACCTTC.

This chain joins TRBV10-1 and TRBJ1-1; no reliable D call. V was pared by 0 bases and J by 5 bases, with 10 bases between. Germline CDR1 reads WNHNN; CDR2 reads SYGVQD (reference sequence). The CDR3 covers 14 residues. The CDR3 DNA sequence: TGCGCCAGCAGTGAGTCCGGAGGAGGGACTGAAGCTTTCTTT. This gives the protein CASSESGGGTEAFF.

The chain is built from TRBV7-9 and TRBJ1-2; a weak D match, TRBD1 (6 bases). CDR3 size: 15 residues. The V gene's germline CDR1 is SEHNR and CDR2 FQNEAQ (reference sequence). V was pared by 5 bases and J by 2 bases, with 15 bases between. The CDR3 coding sequence is TGTGCCAGCAGCCAGGGGACAAAGACCAACTATGGCTACACCTTC. Its translation: CASSQGTKTNYGYTF.